This T cell receptor (beta chain) was captured by sequencing in a study of blood T cell repertoires in COVID-19. This CDR3 comprises 12 residues. Germline assignment: CDR1 SGHTA and CDR2 FQGNSA. The V and J ends lost 8 bases and 0 bases respectively, with 5 bases between them. TCRdb's table, derived via immunoSEQ multiplex PCR, lists solely in-frame clones and lacks some. Of hundreds of thousands of clones detected, about 81% appear once; the ten largest clones hold under 15%. The clonotype originates from a woman aged 55-70 years with active or convalescent COVID-19. The chain recombines TRBV7-2 with TRBJ2-1; D unresolved. The sample taken for sequencing was peripheral blood. DNA for the CDR3: TGTGCCAGCGCAGTCTCCTACAATGAGCAGTTCTTC. It encodes CASAVSYNEQFF.